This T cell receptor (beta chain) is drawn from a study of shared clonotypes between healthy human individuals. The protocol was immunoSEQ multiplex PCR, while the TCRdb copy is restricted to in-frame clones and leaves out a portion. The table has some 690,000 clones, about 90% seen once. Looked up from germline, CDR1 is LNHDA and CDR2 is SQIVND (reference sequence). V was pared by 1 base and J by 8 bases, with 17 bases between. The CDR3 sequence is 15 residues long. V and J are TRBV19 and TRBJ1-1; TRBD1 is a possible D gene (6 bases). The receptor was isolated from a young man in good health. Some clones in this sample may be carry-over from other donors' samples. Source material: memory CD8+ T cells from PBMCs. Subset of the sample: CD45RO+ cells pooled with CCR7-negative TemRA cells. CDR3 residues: CASSIGPGASGEAFF. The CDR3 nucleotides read TGTGCCAGTAGTATAGGGCCGGGGGCGTCGGGAGAAGCTTTCTTT.